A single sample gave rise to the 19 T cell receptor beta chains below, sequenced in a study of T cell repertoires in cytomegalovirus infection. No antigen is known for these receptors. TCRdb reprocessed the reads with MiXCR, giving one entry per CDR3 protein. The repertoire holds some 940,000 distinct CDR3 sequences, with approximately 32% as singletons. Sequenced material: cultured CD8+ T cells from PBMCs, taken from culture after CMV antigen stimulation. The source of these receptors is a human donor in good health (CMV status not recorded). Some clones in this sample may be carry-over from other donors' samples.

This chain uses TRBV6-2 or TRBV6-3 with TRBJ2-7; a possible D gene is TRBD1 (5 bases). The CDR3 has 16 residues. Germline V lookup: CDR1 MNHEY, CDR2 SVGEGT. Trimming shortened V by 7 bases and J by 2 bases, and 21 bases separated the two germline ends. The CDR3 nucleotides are TGTGCCAGCACTTCGAGGAGACAGCCTACTACCTACGAGCAGTACTTC. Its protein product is CASTSRRQPTTYEQYF.

The CDR3 DNA reads as TGTGCCATCAGTGAGGGTAGGGAGTACTTCTCCTATAATTCACCCCTCCACTTT. This sequence encodes CAISEGREYFSYNSPLHF. The chain links TRBV10-3 to TRBJ1-6, with D hard to call. Germline loops: CDR1 ENHRY, CDR2 SYGVKD. Trimming pared 2 bases from V and 0 bases from J, leaving 14 bases between. The CDR3 extends over 18 amino acids.

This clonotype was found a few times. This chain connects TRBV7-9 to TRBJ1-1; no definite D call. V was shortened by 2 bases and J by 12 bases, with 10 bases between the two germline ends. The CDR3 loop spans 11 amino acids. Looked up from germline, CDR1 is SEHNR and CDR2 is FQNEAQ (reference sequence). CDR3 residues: CASSLPSGTFF. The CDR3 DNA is TGTGCCAGCAGCTTACCGTCCGGGACTTTCTTT.

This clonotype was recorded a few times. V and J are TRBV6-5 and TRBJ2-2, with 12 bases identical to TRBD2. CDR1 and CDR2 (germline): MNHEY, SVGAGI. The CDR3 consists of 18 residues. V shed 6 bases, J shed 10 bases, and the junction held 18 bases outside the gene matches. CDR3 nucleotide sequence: TGTGCCAGCAGCCCGCCGTGGGAGGCTAGCGGGGGGGAGGTGGAGCTGTTTTTT. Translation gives CASSPPWEASGGEVELFF.

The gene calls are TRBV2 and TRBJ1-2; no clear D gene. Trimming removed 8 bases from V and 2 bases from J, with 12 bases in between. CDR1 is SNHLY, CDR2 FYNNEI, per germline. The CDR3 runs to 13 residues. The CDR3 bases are TGTGCCAGCGAGGGTATCAGAAACTATGGCTACACCTTC. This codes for CASEGIRNYGYTF.

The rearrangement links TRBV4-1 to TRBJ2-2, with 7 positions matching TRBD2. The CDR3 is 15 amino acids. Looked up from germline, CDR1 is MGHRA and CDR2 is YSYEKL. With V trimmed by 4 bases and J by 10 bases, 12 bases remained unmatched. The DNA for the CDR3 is TGCGCCAGCAGCCCTCTCGACCCAAGCGGGAAGGAGCTGTTTTTT. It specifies CASSPLDPSGKELFF.

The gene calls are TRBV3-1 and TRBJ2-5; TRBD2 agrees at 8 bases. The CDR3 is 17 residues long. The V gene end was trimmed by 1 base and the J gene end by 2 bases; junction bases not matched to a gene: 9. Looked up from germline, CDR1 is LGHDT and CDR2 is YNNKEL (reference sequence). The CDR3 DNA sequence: TGTGCCAGCAGCCAAGGGGAGGCGGTAGCGGGGCAAGAGACCCAGTACTTC. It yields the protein CASSQGEAVAGQETQYF.

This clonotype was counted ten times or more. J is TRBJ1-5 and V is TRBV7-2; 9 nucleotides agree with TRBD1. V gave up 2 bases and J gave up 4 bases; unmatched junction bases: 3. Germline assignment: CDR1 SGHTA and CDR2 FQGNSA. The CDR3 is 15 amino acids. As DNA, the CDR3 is TGTGCCAGCAGCTTAAACAGGGGGCCGAATCAGCCCCAGCATTTT. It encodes CASSLNRGPNQPQHF.

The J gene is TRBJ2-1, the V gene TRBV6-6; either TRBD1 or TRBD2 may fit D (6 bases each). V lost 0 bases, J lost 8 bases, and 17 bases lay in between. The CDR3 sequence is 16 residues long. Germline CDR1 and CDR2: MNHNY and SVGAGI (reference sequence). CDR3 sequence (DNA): TGTGCCAGCAGTTACTCGACTGGGGGGCGCAAGGATGAGCAGTTCTTC. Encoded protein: CASSYSTGGRKDEQFF.

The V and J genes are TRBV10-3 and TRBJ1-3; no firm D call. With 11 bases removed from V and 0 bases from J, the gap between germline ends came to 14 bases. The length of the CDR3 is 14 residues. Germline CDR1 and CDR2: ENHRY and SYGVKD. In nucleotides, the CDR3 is TGTGCCTTCCTGGACGATGGCTCTGGAAACACCATATATTTT. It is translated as CAFLDDGSGNTIYF.

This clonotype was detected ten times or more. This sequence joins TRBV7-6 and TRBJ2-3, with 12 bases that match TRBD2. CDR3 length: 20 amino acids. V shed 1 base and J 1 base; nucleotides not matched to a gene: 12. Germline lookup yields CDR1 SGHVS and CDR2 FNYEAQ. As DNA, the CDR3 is TGTGCCAGCAGCTTAGGAGCTACACTAGCGGGGGGATGGGGCACAGATACGCAGTATTTT. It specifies CASSLGATLAGGWGTDTQYF.

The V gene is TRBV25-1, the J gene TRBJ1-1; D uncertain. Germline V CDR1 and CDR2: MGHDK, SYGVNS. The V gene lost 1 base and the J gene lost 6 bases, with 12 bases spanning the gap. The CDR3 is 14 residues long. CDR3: CASSESSLTSEAFF. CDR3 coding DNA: TGTGCCAGCAGTGAATCGTCCTTGACTTCTGAAGCTTTCTTT.

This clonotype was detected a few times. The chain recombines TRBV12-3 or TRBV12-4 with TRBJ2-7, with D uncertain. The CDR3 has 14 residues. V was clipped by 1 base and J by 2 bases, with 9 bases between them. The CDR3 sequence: CASSLGVQAYEQYF. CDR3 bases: TGTGCCAGCAGTTTAGGAGTTCAAGCCTACGAGCAGTACTTC.

CDR3 sequence: CASSSFYGGETQYF. DNA of the CDR3: TGTGCCAGCAGTTCCTTTTATGGAGGAGAGACCCAGTACTTC. V usage is TRBV28 and J usage is TRBJ2-5; D might be TRBD2 (5 bases). Germline V gives CDR1 MDHEN, CDR2 SYDVKM. The CDR3 length is 14 residues. Trimming cost V 4 bases and J 4 bases, with 13 bases left between them.

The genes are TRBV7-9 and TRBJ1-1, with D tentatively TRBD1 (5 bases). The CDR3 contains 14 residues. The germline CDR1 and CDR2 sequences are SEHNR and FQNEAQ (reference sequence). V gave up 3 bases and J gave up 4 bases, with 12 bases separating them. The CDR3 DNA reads TGTGCCAGCAGCTTTGACTGGGGCGGCACTGAAGCTTTCTTT. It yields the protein CASSFDWGGTEAFF.

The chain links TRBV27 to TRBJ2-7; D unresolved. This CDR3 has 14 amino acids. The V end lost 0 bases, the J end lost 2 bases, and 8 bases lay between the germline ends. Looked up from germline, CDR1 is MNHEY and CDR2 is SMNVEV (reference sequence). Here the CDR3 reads CASSLSSRAYEQYF. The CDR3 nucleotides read TGTGCCAGCAGTTTATCGAGTAGGGCCTACGAGCAGTACTTC.

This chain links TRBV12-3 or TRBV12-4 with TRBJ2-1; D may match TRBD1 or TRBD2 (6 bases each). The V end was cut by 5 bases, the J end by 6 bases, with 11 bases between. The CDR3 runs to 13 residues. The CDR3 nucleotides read TGTGCCAGCAGTGGGGGGCTGATCAATGAGCAGTTCTTC. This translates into CASSGGLINEQFF.

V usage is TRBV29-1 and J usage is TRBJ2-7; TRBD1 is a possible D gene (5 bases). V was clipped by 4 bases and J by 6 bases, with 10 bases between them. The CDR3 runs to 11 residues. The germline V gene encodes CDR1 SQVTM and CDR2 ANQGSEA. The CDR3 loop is CSVAGLGEQYF. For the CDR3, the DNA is TGCAGCGTTGCAGGGTTGGGCGAGCAGTACTTC.

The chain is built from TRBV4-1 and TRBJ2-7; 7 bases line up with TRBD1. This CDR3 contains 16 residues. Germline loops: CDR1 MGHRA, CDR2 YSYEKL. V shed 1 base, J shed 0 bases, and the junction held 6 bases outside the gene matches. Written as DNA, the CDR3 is TGCGCCAGCAGCCAAGTACAGGGGAAGAGCTCCTACGAGCAGTACGTC. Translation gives CASSQVQGKSSYEQYV.